This is a list of T cell receptor beta chains from one sample in a study of metastatic and nonmetastatic thyroid tumors. Using MiXCR, TCRdb re-called clones from the PCR reads. Of under 95,000 clones in the sample, roughly 12% were seen once. The specimen sequenced was blood. Receptors originate from a female donor with papillary thyroid cancer or a benign thyroid nodule (not recorded which). Some clones in this sample may be carry-over from other donors' samples. CDR3s leave out the opening cysteine and the closing phenylalanine or tryptophan. Expanded clones are given a class, and other clones once, few, many or no size at all.

clone_size	v_call	j_call	cdr3_aa
many	TRBV28	TRBJ1-2	ASSPPDNYGYT
many	TRBV11-2	TRBJ2-7	ASGGGGLSEQY
many	TRBV5-1	TRBJ2-1	ASSLVRLSSYNEQF
-	TRBV19	TRBJ2-7	ASSYRSDTQY
-	TRBV20-1	TRBJ1-1	SAKTGTQNTEAF
many	TRBV12-3/TRBV12-4	TRBJ2-1	ASSLAQLSQF
few	TRBV9	TRBJ1-4	ASSVRGYNEKLF
many	TRBV5-6	TRBJ1-1	ASSQEAVRKAF
many	TRBV30	TRBJ1-6	AWSPGTASSYNSPLH
few	TRBV5-1	TRBJ2-5	ASSRGGPSYQGTQY
many	TRBV19	TRBJ1-5	ASSPGTGNPQPQH
many	TRBV4-1	TRBJ2-4	ASSQEGLSGASGIQY
many	TRBV20-1	TRBJ1-2	SASGGPLYGYT
many	TRBV7-3	TRBJ2-7	ASSFYLRGPHGSYEQY
many	TRBV7-2	TRBJ2-7	ASSYPEARRNEQY
many	TRBV28	TRBJ2-2	ASIGLEFLEDTGELF
many	TRBV20-1	TRBJ1-6	SAPELGTGENSPLH
many	TRBV19	TRBJ1-2	ASSRGIGNYGYT
-	TRBV5-1	TRBJ2-5	ASRLAPSAGETQY
-	TRBV19	TRBJ1-4	VSSRTWVANEKLF
many	TRBV20-1	TRBJ2-7	SANRDGGYEQY
many	TRBV29-1	TRBJ2-1	SARGSSYNEQF
once	TRBV30	TRBJ2-7	AWRTGFYDHY
many	TRBV19	TRBJ1-4	ASKKDGVANEKLF
many	TRBV7-2	TRBJ2-2	ASSLAGQVNTGELF
many	TRBV28	TRBJ2-3	ASTRIGGTDTQY
many	TRBV2	TRBJ2-5	ASSEGTPETQY
many	TRBV6-2/TRBV6-3	TRBJ2-7	ASSWTPGPYEQY
many	TRBV7-3	TRBJ2-1	ASSLLTGGEQF
once	TRBV11-1	TRBJ1-2	ASSLAGQTKAYGYT
many	TRBV11-2	TRBJ2-3	ASSLGPSGRASDTQY
many	TRBV4-1	TRBJ2-7	ASSQASRTYEQY
many	TRBV5-1	TRBJ2-3	ASSLAGLAGGEDTQY
many	TRBV2	TRBJ2-7	ASKGGLVGFVEQY
many	TRBV11-2	TRBJ1-6	ASSSEIGGSPLH
-	TRBV11-2	TRBJ2-7	ASSSSGTSGEQY
many	TRBV3-1	TRBJ1-5	ASSQGPRGLQPQH
many	TRBV6-1	TRBJ1-4	ASSPWSGTEYEKLF
-	TRBV11-2	TRBJ2-7	ASSLLAGGTYEQY
many	TRBV3-1	TRBJ1-3	ASSQTGGNTIY
many	TRBV4-1	TRBJ2-3	ASSQAHSTDTQY
many	TRBV6-2/TRBV6-3	TRBJ2-5	ASSYWGAYQETQY
-	TRBV5-5	TRBJ1-1	ASSLNGGDANDKAF
many	TRBV19	TRBJ1-2	ASSRRDIANYGYT
many	TRBV20-1	TRBJ2-6	SADPRGQGSSGANVLT
many	TRBV28	TRBJ1-1	ASRLGGQATAEAF
many	TRBV28	TRBJ1-4	ASSNTREANEKLF
many	TRBV7-9	TRBJ1-1	ASSLLNFEAF